The 21 T cell receptor beta chains in this list originate from one sample, sequenced in a study of T-cell memory formation after mild COVID-19. TCRdb independently ran MiXCR on the 5' RACE reads; one entry per CDR3 protein. Of around 300,000 distinct CDR3 sequences in the sample, over 7% were seen once. The sample taken for sequencing was PBMCs or a T cell subset sorted from them (not recorded which). These receptors were obtained from a man aged 18-30 years who had mild COVID-19 (a few samples of this study predate the infection). Cell type and time point are not known.

This clonotype was picked up a small number of times. The chain carries TRBV4-3 and TRBJ2-1; perhaps D is TRBD1 or TRBD2 (6 bases each). Per the germline V gene, CDR1 is LGHNA and CDR2 is YSLEER. The germline V and J ends were trimmed by 6 bases and 7 bases, with 25 bases remaining between them. This CDR3 contains 17 residues. The DNA of the CDR3 is TGCGCCAGCAGTCTAACAGGACCGTTAGGGGGGAAGAATGAGCAGTTCTTC. Protein product: CASSLTGPLGGKNEQFF.

The V and J genes are TRBV9 and TRBJ2-3; the D is unclear. Germline-derived CDR1 and CDR2 are SGDLS and YYNGEE. This CDR3 contains 16 residues. The V end was cut by 4 bases, the J end by 2 bases, with 17 bases between. CDR3 protein: CASSPPMSQLTDTQYF. Here the CDR3 DNA reads TGTGCCAGCAGCCCACCTATGTCACAGCTCACAGATACGCAGTATTTT.

This clonotype was counted a few times. The V gene is TRBV19, the J gene TRBJ2-5; possible D gene TRBD1, 6 bases. Between the trimmed V and J ends, which lost 7 bases and 5 bases, there was a span of 17 bases. Germline assignment: CDR1 LNHDA and CDR2 SQIVND (reference sequence). The CDR3 runs 14 residues. The CDR3 spells CASTHRDKGETQYF. CDR3 in DNA: TGTGCCAGTACCCATCGGGACAAAGGGGAGACCCAGTACTTC.

This clonotype was seen a few times. The chain combines TRBV7-2 with TRBJ2-4; D remains ambiguous. V dropped 8 bases and J dropped 7 bases, with 9 bases sitting between them. The CDR3 sequence is 11 residues long. Germline assignment: CDR1 SGHTA and CDR2 FQGNSA. CDR3 in amino acids: CASRVGNIQYF. CDR3 nucleotides: TGTGCCAGCCGGGTGGGGAACATTCAGTACTTC.

This clonotype has just a few counts. The chain recombines TRBV5-1 with TRBJ2-3; 9 nucleotides match TRBD2. The V segment lost 2 bases and the J segment 6 bases; nucleotides outside the gene matches: 7. The CDR3 covers 15 residues. Germline V gene lookup returns CDR1 SGHRS and CDR2 YFSETQ. This CDR3 reads CASSFATSGEDTQYF. In DNA form, the CDR3 reads TGCGCCAGCAGCTTCGCGACTAGCGGTGAGGATACGCAGTATTTT.

There are a few counts of this clonotype. J is TRBJ1-1 and V is TRBV7-9, with 11 bases aligning to TRBD1. This CDR3 has 16 residues. V gave up 3 bases and J gave up 1 base; unmatched junction bases: 4. In germline, CDR1 is SEHNR, CDR2 FQNEAQ (reference sequence). The CDR3 reads CASSLGQGVWNTEAFF. CDR3 bases: TGTGCCAGCAGCTTGGGACAGGGGGTATGGAACACTGAAGCTTTCTTT.

The genes are TRBV12-3 or TRBV12-4 and TRBJ2-5; D is perhaps TRBD1 (5 bases). Trimming cost V 6 bases and J 7 bases, with 12 bases left between them. The CDR3 covers 12 residues. CDR3 bases: TGTGCCAGCAGCCAAACCCAGGGGACCCAGTACTTC. This codes for CASSQTQGTQYF.

This clonotype was counted at least ten times. The chain combines TRBV5-1 with TRBJ2-5; tentative D call: TRBD1 (5 bases). The germline CDR1 and CDR2 sequences are SGHRS and YFSETQ. The V end lost 3 bases, the J end lost 7 bases, and 7 bases lay between the germline ends. The CDR3 has 11 amino acids. The CDR3 reads CASSSDRTQYF. The CDR3 bases are TGCGCCAGCAGCTCCGACAGGACCCAGTACTTC.

This clonotype was recorded many times. This chain joins TRBV24-1 and TRBJ2-3; D might be TRBD1 or TRBD2, each matching 5 bases. This CDR3 is built from 12 residues. Germline V gene data show CDR1 as KGHDR and CDR2 as SFDVKD. The V end lost 0 bases, the J end lost 9 bases, and 6 bases lay between the germline ends. The CDR3, as DNA: TGTGCCACCAGTGATTTGTGGGGGACGCAGTATTTT. Its translation: CATSDLWGTQYF.

This clonotype has only a few counts. The rearrangement links TRBV12-1 to TRBJ1-4; the table's D call of TRBD1 was not tested on the DNA. TRBV12-1 is a known pseudogene. This CDR3 is built from 14 residues. This CDR3 is CASSRGPVDEKLFF. DNA of the CDR3: TGTGCCAGCAGCCGGGGACCCGTGGATGAAAAACTGTTTTTT.

This sequence joins TRBV5-5 and TRBJ2-7; 9 bases agree with TRBD1. This CDR3 spans 18 amino acids. With V trimmed by 4 bases and J by 4 bases, 18 bases remained unmatched. Per the germline V gene, CDR1 is SGHKS and CDR2 is YYEKEE (reference sequence). Written as DNA, the CDR3 is TGTGCCAGCAGCATGACACCCCCCCGGGACAGGGTACGATACGAGCAGTACTTC. Amino acid sequence: CASSMTPPRDRVRYEQYF.

The chain combines TRBV5-6 with TRBJ2-2, with 9 bases identical to TRBD2. This CDR3 is built from 16 residues. V lost 4 bases and J lost 4; bases outside the gene matches: 8. Germline CDR1 SGHDT, CDR2 YYEEEE. CDR3 in DNA: TGTGCCAGCAGCCCCCCCGGTAGCGGGGGCACCGGGGAGCTGTTTTTT. It is translated as CASSPPGSGGTGELFF.

This clonotype was counted a few times. The CDR3 spells CASSLAPAGYTF. The CDR3 region has the DNA TGTGCCAGCAGCTTAGCGCCAGCTGGCTACACCTTC. The V call is TRBV7-9, the J call TRBJ1-2; D unclear. Germline V gene sequence: CDR1 SEHNR, CDR2 FQNEAQ (reference sequence). Trimming pared 0 bases from V and 7 bases from J, leaving 6 bases between. This CDR3 is 12 amino acids long.

This clonotype was seen at least ten times. This rearrangement joins TRBV11-3 to TRBJ2-1; tentatively, D is TRBD1 (7 bases). The CDR3 length is 13 residues. Germline V gives CDR1 SGHNT, CDR2 YENEEA. V was clipped by 3 bases and J by 8 bases, with 11 bases between them. The CDR3 reads CASSFQGGDEQFF. CDR3 DNA sequence: TGTGCCAGCAGCTTTCAGGGGGGAGATGAGCAGTTCTTC.

This clonotype was seen at least ten times. This CDR3 reads CASSLDGDSPLHF. CDR3 bases: TGTGCCAGCAGCTTGGACGGGGATTCACCCCTCCACTTT. The chain carries TRBV5-5 and TRBJ1-6; no definite D call. The V gene's germline CDR1 is SGHKS and CDR2 YYEKEE (reference sequence). The CDR3 runs to 13 residues. V gave up 0 bases and J gave up 8 bases, with 6 bases separating them.

In this sample, this clonotype turned up a few times. J is TRBJ1-4 and V is TRBV6-6, with a tentative D call TRBD1 (5 bases). Germline V gene lookup returns CDR1 MNHNY and CDR2 SVGAGI (reference sequence). This CDR3 comprises 14 residues. Trimming removed 6 bases from V and 8 bases from J, with 16 bases in between. The DNA for the CDR3 is TGTGCCAGCAGGCATTCACAGGAGGGGGAAAAACTGTTTTTT. Residues: CASRHSQEGEKLFF.

The chain combines TRBV15 with TRBJ2-1; D is unresolved. The V and J ends lost 1 base and 8 bases respectively, with 9 bases between them. Germline CDR1 is LNHNV and CDR2 is YYDKDF (reference sequence). The CDR3 spans 13 residues. This CDR3 reads CATSRAPGDEQFF. The CDR3 DNA reads TGTGCCACCAGCAGAGCCCCAGGCGATGAGCAGTTCTTC.

This clonotype was picked up a small number of times. The chain carries TRBV2 and TRBJ1-5, with D unresolved. Trimming cost V 5 bases and J 4 bases, with 9 bases left between them. Germline V gene sequence: CDR1 SNHLY, CDR2 FYNNEI. The CDR3 has 13 amino acids. The CDR3 DNA reads as TGTGCCAGCAGTCCGGACCTTAATCAGCCCCAGCATTTT. This encodes CASSPDLNQPQHF.

This clonotype came up a few times. The chain combines TRBV7-8 with TRBJ2-1; 11 bases agree with TRBD1. The CDR3 runs to 14 residues. V shed 1 base, J shed 8 bases, and the junction held 1 base outside the gene matches. Looked up from germline, CDR1 is SGHVS and CDR2 is FQNEAQ. CDR3 nucleotides: TGTGCCAGCAGCTTAGGGACAGGGGGCTATGAGCAGTTCTTC. This gives the protein CASSLGTGGYEQFF.

The V gene is TRBV4-3, the J gene TRBJ2-3, with 7 bases matching TRBD1. Per the germline V gene, CDR1 is LGHNA and CDR2 is YSLEER. The CDR3 is 15 amino acids. V trimming: 3 bases; J trimming: 5 bases; junction bases outside the gene matches: 8. The CDR3, as DNA: TGCGCCAGCAGCCAGGGACCAACAGGGGTAGATACGCAGTATTTT. Protein sequence: CASSQGPTGVDTQYF.

This clonotype was picked up a small number of times. This chain joins TRBV27 and TRBJ1-2; D is undetermined. Germline V lookup: CDR1 MNHEY, CDR2 SMNVEV (reference sequence). The CDR3 is 15 residues long. Deletions cut 3 bases from V and 4 bases from J, with 15 bases between. The CDR3 is CASSLGLPLSYGYTF. The CDR3 DNA sequence: TGTGCCAGCAGTTTGGGCCTCCCTCTGAGCTATGGCTACACCTTC.